This note documents a single TCR beta chain sequence. Antigen unknown. Profiling relied on immunoSEQ multiplex PCR, and the TCRdb table lists in-frame clones only, not all of them. The sample shows about 14,000 clones, approximately 86% of them seen only once. Germline-derived CDR1 and CDR2 are SGHTA and FQGNSA. Trimming removed 2 bases from V and 9 bases from J, with 17 bases in between. CDR3 length: 15 amino acids. This record comes from a study of PD-1 blockade in classical Hodgkin lymphoma. Study results and caveats: Undefined causes, possibly disease activity or prior therapy, underlie the repertoire differences.

All the patients suffered relapse after autologous stem cell transplantation, and brentuximab vedotin exposure differed. The sequence was obtained from a human donor with classical Hodgkin lymphoma. The rearrangement links TRBV7-2 to TRBJ2-1; D possibly matches TRBD1 or TRBD2 (6 bases each). This material consisted of peripheral blood mononuclear cells (PBMCs), taken at baseline. CDR3 DNA sequence: TGTGCCAGCAGCTTAAGTGACACAGGGAGGACTGAGCAGTTCTTC. Protein product: CASSLSDTGRTEQFF.